The entry that follows covers one T cell receptor (beta chain) sequence. Its antigen is unidentified. Via MiXCR, TCRdb re-called the reads, giving one row per CDR3 protein. Here the sample spans roughly 920,000 distinct CDR3 sequences, around 32% being singletons. This sample is drawn from a study of T cell repertoires in cytomegalovirus infection. Study-level background: Public TCR beta signatures marked donors with CMV infection and the matching HLA. Findings and caveats of the study: CMV-specific TCR beta clonotypes restricted by HLA-C were the ones dominating the ex vivo response.

V gave up 10 bases and J gave up 1 base, with 9 bases separating them. This CDR3 is 12 amino acids long. Germline CDR1 ENHRY, CDR2 SYGVKD. The rearrangement joins TRBV10-3 to TRBJ2-3, with D perhaps TRBD2 (6 bases). The TCR sequence derives from a human donor in good health (CMV status not recorded). Some clones in this sample may be carry-over from other donors' samples. The sequences come from cultured CD8+ T cells from PBMCs, collected from culture after CMV antigen stimulation. The DNA for the CDR3 is TGTGCCACCACGGGGGGCACAGATACGCAGTATTTT. Amino acid sequence: CATTGGTDTQYF.